This TCR beta chain derives from a study of blood T cell repertoires in COVID-19. Study processing details: Reference gene primer amplification yielded estimated nucleated cell counts. Sequenced by immunoSEQ multiplex PCR; TCRdb stores in-frame clones only, minus some. The DNA gave D and trimming, while V, J and clone size come from that table. The repertoire holds a few hundred thousand clones, with around 84% as singletons. The study recruited people aged about 18 to 90 years across approximately 25 US areas. Researchers sorted participants into cohorts using their self-reported clinical history. This TCR derives from a man aged 25-45 years with acute COVID-19. Source material: PBMCs or T cells enriched from blood (not recorded which).

The CDR3 DNA is TGTGCCAGCAGCCTATGGTCTCGGGACAGGGTTGCTTTCTTT. It translates to CASSLWSRDRVAFF. The rearrangement uses TRBV13 and TRBJ1-1, with 9 bases identical to TRBD1. CDR3 length: 14 amino acids. Looked up from germline, CDR1 is PRHDT and CDR2 is FYEKMQ (reference sequence). V trimming: 5 bases; J trimming: 11 bases; junction bases outside the gene matches: 12.